Given below is one T cell receptor beta chain in context. The assay was immunoSEQ multiplex PCR, and TCRdb's table has in-frame clones only and misses some. This sample yields approximately 54,000 clones, of which approximately 80% are seen a single time; about a fifth belongs to the top ten. The CDR3 contains 14 residues. Germline values: CDR1 LNHDA, CDR2 SQIVND (reference sequence). Trimming stripped 6 bases from V and 0 bases from J, with 11 bases between. The data were taken from a study of a mutant IDH1 vaccine in newly diagnosed glioma. Regarding time point: baseline, week 1 (first vaccination visit). The treatment was: pre-vaccination baseline after standard-of-care therapy.

This chain uses TRBV19 with TRBJ1-2; TRBD1 is a possible D gene (5 bases). This sample comprised PBMCs, obtained from a glioma patient treated with radiotherapy, temozolomide or both. This receptor was taken from a man between 18 and 35 years old with glioma. CDR3 region: CASRRDGANYGYTF. In nucleotides, the CDR3 is TGTGCCAGTAGACGGGACGGAGCTAACTATGGCTACACCTTC.